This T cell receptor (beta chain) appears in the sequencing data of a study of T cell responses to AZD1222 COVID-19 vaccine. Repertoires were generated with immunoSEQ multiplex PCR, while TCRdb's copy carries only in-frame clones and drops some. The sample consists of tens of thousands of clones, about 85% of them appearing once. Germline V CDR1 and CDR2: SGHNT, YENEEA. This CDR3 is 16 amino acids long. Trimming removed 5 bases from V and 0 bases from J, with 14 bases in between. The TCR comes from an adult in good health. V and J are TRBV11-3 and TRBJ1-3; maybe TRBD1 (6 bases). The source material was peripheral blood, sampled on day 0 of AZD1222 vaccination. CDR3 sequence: CASSLTGTSSGNTIYF. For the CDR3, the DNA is TGTGCCAGCAGCCTAACAGGGACCAGCTCTGGAAACACCATATATTTT.